This TCR beta chain was retrieved from a study of cytomegalovirus exposure and HLA in healthy donors. This CDR3 has 15 amino acids. Trimming stripped 5 bases from V and 2 bases from J, with 14 bases between. The germline V gene has CDR1 MNHEY and CDR2 SMNVEV (reference sequence). TCRdb's table, derived via immunoSEQ multiplex PCR, lists solely in-frame clones and lacks some. The top ten clones hold under 2% of a sample with tens of thousands of clones, approximately 97% of them seen once. The gene calls are TRBV27 and TRBJ2-3, with a weak D call TRBD2 (5 bases). This TCR derives from a woman aged 18 to 35 in good health and CMV-seropositive. Specimen: PBMCs. The CDR3 bases are TGTGCCAGCAGTCGAGGGCTAGCCCCCACAGATACGCAGTATTTT. Amino acid sequence: CASSRGLAPTDTQYF.